This entry lists 14 T cell receptor beta chains sequenced from one sample in a study of cytomegalovirus exposure and HLA in healthy donors. Use of 60 Vbeta and 13 Jbeta primers characterized the PCR. Assay: immunoSEQ multiplex PCR; the TCRdb copy retains only in-frame clones and omits some. The table includes more than 130,000 clones, roughly three quarters detected once. The material sequenced was PBMCs. These receptors originate from a woman aged 50 to 65 in good health and CMV-seronegative.

This clone was seen just once. This chain uses TRBV2 with TRBJ2-2, with a possible D match to TRBD1 (6 bases). Germline CDR1 and CDR2: SNHLY and FYNNEI. Trimming left V 6 bases short and J 3 bases short, with 11 bases between. The CDR3 covers 14 residues. The CDR3 protein is CASRLDSDTGELFF. CDR3 bases: TGTGCCAGCAGACTGGACAGTGACACCGGGGAGCTGTTTTTT.

This clone has a handful of counts. This chain connects TRBV19 to TRBJ1-1; perhaps TRBD1 as D (6 bases). CDR3 length equals 15 residues. Trimming left V 5 bases short and J 1 base short, with 14 bases between. CDR1 is LNHDA, CDR2 SQIVND, per germline (reference sequence). For the CDR3, the DNA is TGTGCCAGTAGTCCTAAGACAGGTTGGAACACTGAAGCTTTCTTT. Its translation is CASSPKTGWNTEAFF.

The chain couples TRBV7-6 to TRBJ2-7; 10 nucleotides agree with TRBD1. Germline loops: CDR1 SGHVS, CDR2 FNYEAQ. With V trimmed by 5 bases and J by 5 bases, 3 bases remained unmatched. The CDR3 spans 13 residues. CDR3 protein: CASSLGTGDEQYF. The CDR3, as DNA: TGTGCCAGCAGCCTCGGGACAGGGGACGAGCAGTACTTC.

This chain uses TRBV5-1 with TRBJ2-5, with D tentatively TRBD2 (6 bases). The CDR3 sequence is 15 residues long. Trimming took off 7 bases at V and 2 bases at J, with 18 bases between the two ends. Germline V CDR1 and CDR2: SGHRS, YFSETQ. The DNA of the CDR3 is TGCGCCAGCGCTGGGGGGTTAGCGGAACAAGAGACCCAGTACTTC. This codes for CASAGGLAEQETQYF.

CDR3: CASSRTGQTSTDTQYF. As DNA, the CDR3 is TGTGCCAGCAGCCGAACGGGACAGACCAGCACAGATACGCAGTATTTT. The rearrangement uses TRBV9 and TRBJ2-3; 7 bases are a match to TRBD1. With 4 bases clipped from V and 0 bases from J, the junction kept 8 bases outside the gene matches. The length of the CDR3 is 16 residues. The germline gives CDR1 SGDLS, CDR2 YYNGEE.

The rearrangement links TRBV5-1 to TRBJ2-1; 11 bases are a match to TRBD1. CDR1 is SGHRS, CDR2 YFSETQ, per germline. The ends lost 0 bases at V and 6 bases at J; junction bases unmatched: 5. This CDR3 region has 16 residues. CDR3 sequence: CASSLGGTGGRNEQFF. The DNA for the CDR3 is TGCGCCAGCAGCTTGGGGGGGACAGGGGGGCGCAATGAGCAGTTCTTC.

The gene calls are TRBV19 and TRBJ1-3, with D unresolved. In germline, CDR1 is LNHDA, CDR2 SQIVND (reference sequence). Trimming removed 7 bases at V and 1 base at J, with 20 bases between. CDR3 length equals 17 residues. The CDR3 sequence: CASTVPSWRLSGNTIYF. Written as DNA, the CDR3 is TGTGCCAGTACCGTCCCCAGCTGGAGACTATCTGGAAACACCATATATTTT.

This chain joins TRBV27 and TRBJ2-5; 7 bases map to TRBD2. V shed 3 bases, J shed 4 bases, and the junction held 8 bases outside the gene matches. This CDR3 contains 15 residues. Germline CDR1 and CDR2: MNHEY and SMNVEV (reference sequence). The CDR3 loop reads CASSFSRGKGETQYF. The CDR3 DNA follows: TGTGCCAGCAGTTTTTCGCGGGGGAAGGGAGAGACCCAGTACTTC.

The CDR3 bases are TGTGCCAGCAGCCCAACAGGGAATGGAAACACCATATATTTT. Translating gives CASSPTGNGNTIYF. The chain employs TRBV7-3 and TRBJ1-3, with a possible D match to TRBD1 (6 bases). V lost 5 bases and J 3 bases, leaving 11 bases between the germline ends. Germline CDR1 SGHTA, CDR2 FQGTGA. This CDR3 has 14 residues.

This chain connects TRBV10-2 to TRBJ2-5, with 12 bases aligning to TRBD2. Losses at the gene ends were 10 bases for V and 3 bases for J; bases not matched to a gene: 6. Per germline, CDR1 WSHSY and CDR2 SAAADI. This CDR3 region has 14 residues. The CDR3 protein is CATILAGGKETQYF. For the CDR3, the DNA is TGCGCCACCATACTAGCGGGGGGCAAAGAGACCCAGTACTTC.

This chain joins TRBV7-9 and TRBJ2-2; D gene unclear. The CDR3 sequence is 14 residues long. Germline assignment: CDR1 SEHNR and CDR2 FQNEAQ (reference sequence). The ends were cut back, 2 bases at V and 2 bases at J, with 6 bases in the middle. The CDR3, as DNA: TGTGCCAGCAGCTTATTATATAACACCGGGGAGCTGTTTTTT. Its protein is CASSLLYNTGELFF.

A few counts support this clone. The genes are TRBV23-1 and TRBJ1-2; TRBD1 matches 7 bases. TRBV23-1 belongs to the ORF category, with a function that is uncertain. This CDR3 has 18 residues. Germline trimming cut 2 bases from V and 2 bases from J; bases unmatched to any gene: 14. The CDR3 protein is CASSQRGEHRGGNYGYTF. Here the CDR3 DNA reads TGCGCCAGCAGTCAAAGAGGGGAACACAGGGGCGGGAACTATGGCTACACCTTC.

This rearrangement joins TRBV19 to TRBJ2-5, with D perhaps matching TRBD1 (5 bases). Germline lookup yields CDR1 LNHDA and CDR2 SQIVND (reference sequence). The germline V and J ends were trimmed by 6 bases and 4 bases, with 12 bases remaining between them. The CDR3 length is 13 residues. The DNA of the CDR3 is TGTGCCAGTAGGGTAGGGGCCGGAGAGACCCAGTACTTC. It yields the protein CASRVGAGETQYF. The full variable domain, completed using reference TRBV19 and TRBJ2-5, is DGGITQSPKYLFRKEGQNVTLSCEQNLNHDAMYWYRQDPGQGLRLIYYSQIVNDFQKGDIAEGYSVSREKKESFPLTVTSAQKNPTAFYLCASRVGAGETQYFGPGTRLLVL.

The sample holds a few counts of this clone. The chain recombines TRBV7-2 with TRBJ1-2, with 8 bases that match TRBD1. The V and J ends lost 4 bases and 8 bases, in that order; junction bases with no gene match: 6. The CDR3 spans 13 residues. The germline V gene encodes CDR1 SGHTA and CDR2 FQGNSA. DNA for the CDR3: TGTGCCAGCAGCTCCACAGGGGGTAGAGGCTACACCTTC. Its protein product is CASSSTGGRGYTF. Using reference TRBV7-2 and TRBJ1-2 for the parts outside the CDR3, the full variable domain is GAGVSQSPSNKVTEKGKDVELRCDPISGHTALYWYRQSLGQGLEFLIYFQGNSAPDKSGLPSDRFSAERTGGSVSTLTIQRTQQEDSAVYLCASSSTGGRGYTFGSGTRLTVV.